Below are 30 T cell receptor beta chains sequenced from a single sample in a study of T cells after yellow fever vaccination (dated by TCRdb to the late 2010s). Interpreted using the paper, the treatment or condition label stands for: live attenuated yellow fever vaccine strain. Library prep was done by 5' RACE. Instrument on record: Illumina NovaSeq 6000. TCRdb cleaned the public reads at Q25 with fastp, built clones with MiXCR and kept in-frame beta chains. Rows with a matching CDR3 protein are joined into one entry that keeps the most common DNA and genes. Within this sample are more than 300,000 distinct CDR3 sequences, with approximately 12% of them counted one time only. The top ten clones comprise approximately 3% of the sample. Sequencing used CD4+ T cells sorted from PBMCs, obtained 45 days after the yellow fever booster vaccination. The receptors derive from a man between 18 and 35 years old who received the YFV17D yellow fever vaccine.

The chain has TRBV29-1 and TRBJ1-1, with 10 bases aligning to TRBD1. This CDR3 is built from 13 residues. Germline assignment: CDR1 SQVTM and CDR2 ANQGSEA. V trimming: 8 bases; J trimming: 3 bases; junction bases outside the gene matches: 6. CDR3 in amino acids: CSSTGGWDTEAFF. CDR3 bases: TGCAGCTCGACAGGGGGCTGGGACACTGAAGCTTTCTTT.

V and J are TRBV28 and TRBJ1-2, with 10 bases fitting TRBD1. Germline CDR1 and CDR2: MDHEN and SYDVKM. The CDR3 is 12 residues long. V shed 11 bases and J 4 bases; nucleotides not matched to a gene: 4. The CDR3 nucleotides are TGTGCCGCCGGGGACAGGGGCTATGGCTACACCTTC. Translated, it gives CAAGDRGYGYTF.

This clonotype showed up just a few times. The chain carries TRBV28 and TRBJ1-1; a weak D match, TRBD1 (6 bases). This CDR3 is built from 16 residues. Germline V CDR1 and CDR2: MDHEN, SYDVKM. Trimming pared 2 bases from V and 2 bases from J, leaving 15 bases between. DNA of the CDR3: TGTGCCAGCAGTTTAACGGGGGCGGGATCTAACACTGAAGCTTTCTTT. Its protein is CASSLTGAGSNTEAFF.

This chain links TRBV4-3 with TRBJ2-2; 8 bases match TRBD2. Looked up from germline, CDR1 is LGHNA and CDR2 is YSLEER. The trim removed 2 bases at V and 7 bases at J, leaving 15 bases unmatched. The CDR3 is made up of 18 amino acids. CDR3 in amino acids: CASSQRAVQRGIDGELFF. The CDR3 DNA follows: TGCGCCAGCAGCCAAAGGGCCGTCCAGCGGGGGATTGACGGGGAGCTGTTTTTT.

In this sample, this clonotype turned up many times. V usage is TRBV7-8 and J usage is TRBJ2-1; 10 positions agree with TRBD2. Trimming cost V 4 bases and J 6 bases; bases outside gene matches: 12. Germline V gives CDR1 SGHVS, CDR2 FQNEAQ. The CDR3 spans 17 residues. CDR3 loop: CASSWEVAGGSPNEQFF. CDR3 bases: TGTGCCAGCAGCTGGGAGGTAGCGGGGGGTAGTCCCAATGAGCAGTTCTTC.

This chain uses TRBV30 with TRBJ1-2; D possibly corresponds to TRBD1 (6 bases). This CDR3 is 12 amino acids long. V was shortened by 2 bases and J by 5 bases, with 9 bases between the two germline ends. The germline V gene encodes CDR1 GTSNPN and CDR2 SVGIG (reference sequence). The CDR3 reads CAWSRGRYGYTF. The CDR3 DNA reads TGTGCCTGGAGTCGGGGGCGGTATGGCTACACCTTC.

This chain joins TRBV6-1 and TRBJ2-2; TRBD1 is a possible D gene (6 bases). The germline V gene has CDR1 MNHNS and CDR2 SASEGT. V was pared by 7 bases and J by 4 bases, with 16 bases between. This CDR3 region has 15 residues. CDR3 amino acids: CASKGQPVGTGELFF. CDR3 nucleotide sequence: TGTGCCAGCAAGGGACAACCAGTGGGCACCGGGGAGCTGTTTTTT.

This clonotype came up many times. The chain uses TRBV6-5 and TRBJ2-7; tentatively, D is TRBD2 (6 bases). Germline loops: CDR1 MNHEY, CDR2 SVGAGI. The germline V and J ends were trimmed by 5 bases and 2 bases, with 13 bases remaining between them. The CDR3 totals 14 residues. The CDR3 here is CASSPPGLTYEQYF. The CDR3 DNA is TGTGCCAGCAGTCCCCCGGGACTCACCTACGAGCAGTACTTC.

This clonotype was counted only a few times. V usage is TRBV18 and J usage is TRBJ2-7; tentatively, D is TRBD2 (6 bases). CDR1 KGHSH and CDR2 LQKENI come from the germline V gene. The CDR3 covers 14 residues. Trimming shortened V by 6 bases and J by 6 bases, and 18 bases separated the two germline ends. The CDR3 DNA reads TGTGCCAGCTCTCGGGGGTCAACCTCGGGCGAGCAGTACGTC. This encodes CASSRGSTSGEQYV.

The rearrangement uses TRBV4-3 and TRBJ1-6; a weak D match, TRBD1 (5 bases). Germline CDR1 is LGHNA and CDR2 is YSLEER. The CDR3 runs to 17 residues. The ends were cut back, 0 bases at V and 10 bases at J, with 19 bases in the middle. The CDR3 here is CASSQEWMDKARSPLHF. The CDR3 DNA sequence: TGCGCCAGCAGCCAAGAGTGGATGGACAAAGCGAGATCACCCCTCCACTTT.

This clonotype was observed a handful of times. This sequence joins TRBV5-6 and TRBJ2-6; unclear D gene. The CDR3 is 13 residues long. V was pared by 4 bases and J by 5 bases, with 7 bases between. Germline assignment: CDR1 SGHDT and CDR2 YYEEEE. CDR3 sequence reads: CASSRLRANVLTF. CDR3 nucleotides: TGTGCCAGCAGCCGTTTACGGGCCAACGTCCTGACTTTC.

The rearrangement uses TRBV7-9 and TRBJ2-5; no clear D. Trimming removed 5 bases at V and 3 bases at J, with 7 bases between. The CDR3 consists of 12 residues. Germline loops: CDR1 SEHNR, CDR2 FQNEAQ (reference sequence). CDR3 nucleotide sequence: TGTGCCAGCAGCCCCATTAAAGAGACCCAGTACTTC. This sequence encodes CASSPIKETQYF.

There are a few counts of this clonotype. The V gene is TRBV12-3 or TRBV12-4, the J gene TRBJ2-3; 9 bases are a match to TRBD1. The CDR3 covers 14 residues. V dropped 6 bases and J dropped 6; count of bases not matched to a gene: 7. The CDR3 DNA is TGTGCCAGCAGCGTGGGACAGGGATCCGATACGCAGTATTTT. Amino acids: CASSVGQGSDTQYF.

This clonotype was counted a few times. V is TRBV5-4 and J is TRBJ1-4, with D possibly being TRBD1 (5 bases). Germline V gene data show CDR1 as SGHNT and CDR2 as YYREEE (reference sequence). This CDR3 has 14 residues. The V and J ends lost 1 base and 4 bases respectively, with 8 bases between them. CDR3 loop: CASSLMQGNEKLFF. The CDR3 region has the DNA TGTGCCAGCAGCTTGATGCAGGGTAATGAAAAACTGTTTTTT.

This chain's CDR3 is CASSPREVPGANVLTF. CDR3 sequence (DNA): TGCGCCAGCAGCCCTAGGGAGGTACCTGGGGCCAACGTCCTGACTTTC. This rearrangement joins TRBV5-1 to TRBJ2-6, with D tentatively TRBD2 (6 bases). V was cut by 4 bases and J by 2 bases, with 13 bases left in between. Germline CDR1 reads SGHRS; CDR2 reads YFSETQ. This CDR3 has 16 amino acids.

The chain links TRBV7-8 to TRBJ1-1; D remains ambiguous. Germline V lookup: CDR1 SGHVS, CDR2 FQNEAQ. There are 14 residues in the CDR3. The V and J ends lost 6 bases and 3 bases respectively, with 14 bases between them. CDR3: CASSFADGYTEAFF. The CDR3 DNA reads TGTGCCAGCAGTTTCGCGGACGGCTACACTGAAGCTTTCTTT.

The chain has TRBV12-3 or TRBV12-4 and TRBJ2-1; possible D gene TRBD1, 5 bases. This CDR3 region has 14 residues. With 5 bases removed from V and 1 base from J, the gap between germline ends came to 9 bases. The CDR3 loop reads CASSQDRSYNEQFF. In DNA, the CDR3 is TGTGCCAGCAGTCAAGACAGATCCTACAATGAGCAGTTCTTC.

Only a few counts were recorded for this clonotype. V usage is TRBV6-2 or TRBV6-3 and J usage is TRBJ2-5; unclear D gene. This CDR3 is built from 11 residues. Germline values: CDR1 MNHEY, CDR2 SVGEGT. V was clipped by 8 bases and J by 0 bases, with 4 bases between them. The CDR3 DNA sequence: TGTGCCAGCGGAGACCAAGAGACCCAGTACTTC. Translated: CASGDQETQYF.

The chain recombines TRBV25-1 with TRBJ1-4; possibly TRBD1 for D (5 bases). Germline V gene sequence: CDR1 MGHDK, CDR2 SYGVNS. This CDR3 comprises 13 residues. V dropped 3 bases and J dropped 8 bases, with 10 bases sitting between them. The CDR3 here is CASSDWGREKLFF. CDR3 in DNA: TGTGCCAGCAGTGACTGGGGGAGGGAAAAACTGTTTTTT.

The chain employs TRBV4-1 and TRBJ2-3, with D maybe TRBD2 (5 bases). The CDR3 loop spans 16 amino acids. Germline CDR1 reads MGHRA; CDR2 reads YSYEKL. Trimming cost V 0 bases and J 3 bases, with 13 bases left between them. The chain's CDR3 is CASSQDPARGTDTQYF. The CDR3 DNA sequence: TGCGCCAGCAGCCAAGATCCGGCTAGAGGGACAGATACGCAGTATTTT.

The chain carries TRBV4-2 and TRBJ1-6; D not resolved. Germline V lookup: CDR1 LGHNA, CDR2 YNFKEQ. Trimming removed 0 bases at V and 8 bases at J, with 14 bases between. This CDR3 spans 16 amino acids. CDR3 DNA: TGTGCCAGCAGCCAAGACCACACGCCGGTCGATTCACCCCTCCACTTT. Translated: CASSQDHTPVDSPLHF.

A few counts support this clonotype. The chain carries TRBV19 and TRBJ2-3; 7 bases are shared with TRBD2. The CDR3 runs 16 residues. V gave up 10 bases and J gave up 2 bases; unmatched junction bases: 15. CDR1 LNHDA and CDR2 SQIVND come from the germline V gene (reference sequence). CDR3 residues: CATMRSGTRNTDTQYF. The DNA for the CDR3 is TGTGCCACAATGAGGAGCGGGACGAGGAACACAGATACGCAGTATTTT.

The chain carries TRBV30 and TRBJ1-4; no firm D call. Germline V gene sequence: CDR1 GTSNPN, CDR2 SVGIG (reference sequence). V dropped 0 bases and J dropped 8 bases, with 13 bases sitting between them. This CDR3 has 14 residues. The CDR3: CAWSVGDFLEKLFF. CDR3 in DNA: TGTGCCTGGAGTGTAGGAGATTTTCTGGAAAAACTGTTTTTT.

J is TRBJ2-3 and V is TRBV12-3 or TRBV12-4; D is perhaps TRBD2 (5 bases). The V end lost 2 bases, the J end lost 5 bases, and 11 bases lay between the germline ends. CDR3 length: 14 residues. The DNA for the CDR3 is TGTGCCAGCAGTTTATGGCCAGAGGGAGATACGCAGTATTTT. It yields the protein CASSLWPEGDTQYF.

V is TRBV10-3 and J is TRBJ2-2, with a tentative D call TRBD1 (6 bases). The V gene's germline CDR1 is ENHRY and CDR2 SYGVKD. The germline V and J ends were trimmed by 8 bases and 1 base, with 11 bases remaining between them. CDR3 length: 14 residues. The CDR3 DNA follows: TGTGCCATCGCCGGGGACATGAACACCGGGGAGCTGTTTTTT. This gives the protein CAIAGDMNTGELFF.

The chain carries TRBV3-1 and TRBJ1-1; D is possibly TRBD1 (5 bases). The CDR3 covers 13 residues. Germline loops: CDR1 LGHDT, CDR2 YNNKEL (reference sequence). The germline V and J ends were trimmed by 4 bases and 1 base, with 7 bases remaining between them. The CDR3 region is CASSRQQNTEAFF. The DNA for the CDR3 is TGTGCCAGCAGCCGACAGCAGAACACTGAAGCTTTCTTT.

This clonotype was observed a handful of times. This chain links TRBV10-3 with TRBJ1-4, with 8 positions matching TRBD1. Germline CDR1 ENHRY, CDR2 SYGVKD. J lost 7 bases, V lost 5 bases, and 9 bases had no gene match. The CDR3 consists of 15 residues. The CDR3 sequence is CAISNTGGGREKLFF. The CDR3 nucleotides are TGTGCCATCAGTAACACAGGGGGAGGTCGTGAAAAACTGTTTTTT.

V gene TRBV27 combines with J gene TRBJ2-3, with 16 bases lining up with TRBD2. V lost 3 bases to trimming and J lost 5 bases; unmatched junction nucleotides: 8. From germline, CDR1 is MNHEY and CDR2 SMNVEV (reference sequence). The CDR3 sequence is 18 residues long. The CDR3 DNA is TGTGCCAGCAGTTTCCACCCCGGGACTAGCGGGGGGGTAGATACGCAGTATTTT. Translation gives CASSFHPGTSGGVDTQYF.

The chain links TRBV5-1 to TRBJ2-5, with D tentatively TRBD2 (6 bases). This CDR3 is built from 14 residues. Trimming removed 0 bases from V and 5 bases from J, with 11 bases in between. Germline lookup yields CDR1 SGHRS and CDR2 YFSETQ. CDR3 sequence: CASSLVPAGETQYF. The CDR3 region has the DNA TGCGCCAGCAGCTTGGTGCCTGCGGGGGAGACCCAGTACTTC.

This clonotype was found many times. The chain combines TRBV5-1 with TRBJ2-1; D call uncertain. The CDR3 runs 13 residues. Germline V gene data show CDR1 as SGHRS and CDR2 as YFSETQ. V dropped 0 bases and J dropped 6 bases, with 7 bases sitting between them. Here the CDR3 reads CASSLVPGNEQFF. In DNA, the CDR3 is TGCGCCAGCAGCTTGGTGCCGGGCAATGAGCAGTTCTTC.